The rows below give T cell receptor beta chains drawn from one sample of a study of blood T cell repertoires in COVID-19. Measured with immunoSEQ multiplex PCR; TCRdb has only the in-frame clones, and not every one. The repertoire holds approximately 28,000 clones, with 60% to 80% as singletons. Sequencing was carried out using peripheral blood. These TCRs come from a woman between 65 and 79 years old with active or convalescent COVID-19. The CDR3 runs from the conserved cysteine through the conserved F or W. Each record gives: D gene, V gene, clone size, J gene, CDR3 protein, CDR3 DNA. The D gene is left open where the match is weak. Clone size, where shown, is once, few, many, or a class for clones that have expanded.

.	TRBV11-2	.	TRBJ1-1	CASTLSTGSTEAFF	TGTGCCAGCACATTAAGCACGGGGAGCACTGAAGCTTTCTTT
.	TRBV19	.	TRBJ2-2	CASSIGHKNTGELFF	TGTGCCAGTAGTATAGGTCACAAGAACACCGGGGAGCTGTTTTTT
.	TRBV14	.	TRBJ1-2	CASSDSRVRSFYGYTF	TGTGCCAGCAGCGACAGTCGGGTCCGCAGCTTTTATGGCTACACCTTC
.	TRBV7-2	.	TRBJ2-7	CASSLKPGIQGEQYF	TGTGCCAGCAGCTTAAAACCCGGGATTCAAGGAGAGCAGTACTTC
TRBD1	TRBV6-5	.	TRBJ2-7	CASSLYPGQGSYEQYF	TGTGCCAGCAGTTTATATCCGGGACAGGGCTCCTACGAGCAGTACTTC
.	TRBV5-1	.	TRBJ2-3	CASSLDNATPDTQYF	TGCGCCAGCAGCTTGGACAATGCAACCCCAGATACGCAGTATTTT
TRBD2	TRBV15	medium-sized	TRBJ2-1	CATSLESGGAVEQFF	TGTGCCACCAGCTTGGAGAGCGGGGGGGCCGTTGAGCAGTTCTTC
TRBD2	TRBV5-1	.	TRBJ2-3	CASSTLLAGSTDTQYF	TGCGCCAGCAGCACGCTCTTAGCGGGGAGCACAGATACGCAGTATTTT
TRBD1	TRBV5-6	.	TRBJ1-1	CASSRWDRGAFF	TGTGCCAGCAGCCGTTGGGACAGGGGAGCTTTCTTT
.	TRBV3-1/TRBV3-2	few	TRBJ1-2	CASSQFPGSPYGYTF	TGTGCCAGCAGCCAATTTCCCGGGTCCCCCTATGGCTACACCTTC
.	TRBV5-1	.	TRBJ2-1	CASSPTTRSYNEQFF	TGCGCCAGCAGCCCCACCACTAGGTCCTACAATGAGCAGTTCTTC
.	TRBV4-3	.	TRBJ2-3	CASSPALQSTDTQYF	TGCGCCAGCAGCCCCGCCCTGCAGAGCACAGATACGCAGTATTTT
.	TRBV5-6	.	TRBJ2-3	CASSLELAETDTQYF	TGTGCCAGCAGCTTGGAGTTAGCGGAGACAGATACGCAGTATTTT
.	TRBV28	once	TRBJ1-1	CASAEARDTEAFF	TGTGCCAGTGCCGAAGCGAGGGACACTGAAGCTTTCTTT
.	TRBV27	few	TRBJ1-5	CASSLQGTNQPQHF	TGTGCCAGCAGCTTACAGGGAACCAATCAGCCCCAGCATTTT
TRBD2	TRBV28	.	TRBJ2-7	CASSFAGLAGYEQYF	TGTGCCAGCAGTTTTGCCGGACTAGCGGGCTACGAGCAGTACTTC
.	TRBV3-1/TRBV3-2	.	TRBJ1-2	CASSQEGRGNGYTF	TGTGCCAGCAGCCAAGAGGGCAGGGGTAATGGCTACACCTTC
TRBD2	TRBV7-2	.	TRBJ2-7	CASSLGTSGIGEQYF	TGTGCCAGCAGCTTGGGAACTAGCGGGATAGGGGAGCAGTACTTC
TRBD2	TRBV14	.	TRBJ2-3	CASSQDLGGTDTQYF	TGTGCCAGCAGCCAAGATTTGGGAGGGACAGATACGCAGTATTTT
TRBD2	TRBV3-1/TRBV3-2	few	TRBJ2-3	CASSLGTSGRLTDTQYF	TGTGCCAGCAGCCTTGGGACTAGCGGGAGGCTCACAGATACGCAGTATTTT
.	TRBV29-1	.	TRBJ1-1	CSVAAQGGHTEAFF	TGCAGCGTTGCAGCACAGGGCGGGCACACTGAAGCTTTCTTT
.	TRBV30	once	TRBJ2-7	CAWISPSRHRYEQYF	TGTGCCTGGATTTCGCCCTCGAGGCACCGGTACGAGCAGTACTTC
.	TRBV29-1	.	TRBJ1-2	CSVDLGGANYGYTF	TGCAGCGTTGATTTGGGGGGTGCTAACTATGGCTACACCTTC
.	TRBV7-2	.	TRBJ2-7	CASSRVGGYEQYF	TGTGCCAGCAGCAGGGTGGGAGGCTACGAGCAGTACTTC
TRBD2	TRBV4-3	.	TRBJ2-2	CASSQALLAGPNTGELFF	TGCGCCAGCAGCCAAGCCTTACTAGCGGGCCCGAACACCGGGGAGCTGTTTTTT
.	TRBV6-2/TRBV6-3	.	TRBJ2-2	CASSYQTGELFF	TGTGCCAGCAGTTACCAGACCGGGGAGCTGTTTTTT
TRBD1	TRBV28	.	TRBJ1-6	CASSSLVGQGDYNSPLHF	TGTGCCAGCAGTTCTCTCGTTGGACAGGGGGACTATAATTCACCCCTCCACTTT
TRBD1	TRBV5-4	.	TRBJ1-3	CASSRDRGDTIYF	TGTGCCAGCAGCCGGGACAGGGGTGACACCATATATTTT
.	TRBV30	.	TRBJ2-1	CAWSVAGLYNEQFF	TGTGCCTGGAGTGTCGCAGGGCTCTACAATGAGCAGTTCTTC
.	TRBV27	.	TRBJ1-6	CASRPSTGFNSPLHF	TGTGCCAGCAGGCCCTCCACAGGGTTTAATTCACCCCTCCACTTT
.	TRBV6-6	.	TRBJ1-2	CASSYSGWESGYTF	TGTGCCAGCAGTTACTCGGGCTGGGAGAGTGGCTACACCTTC
TRBD2	TRBV6-5	.	TRBJ2-7	CASSSLAGVLLEQYF	TGTGCCAGCAGTTCCTTAGCGGGGGTTCTTCTCGAGCAGTACTTC
.	TRBV9	few	TRBJ2-5	CASSVQGRETQYF	TGTGCCAGCAGCGTCCAGGGCCGGGAGACCCAGTACTTC
TRBD1	TRBV30	.	TRBJ1-1	CAWSRDRGVIAEAFF	TGTGCCTGGAGCCGGGACAGGGGGGTTATAGCTGAAGCTTTCTTT
.	TRBV5-1	few	TRBJ2-7	CASSATTEQYF	TGCGCCAGCAGCGCAACCACTGAGCAGTACTTC
.	TRBV5-4	.	TRBJ1-2	CASSLGLLGYTF	TGTGCCAGCAGCTTGGGGCTGCTGGGCTACACCTTC
.	TRBV19	medium-sized	TRBJ2-2	CASSIWGGTTGELFF	TGTGCCAGTAGTATTTGGGGGGGCACTACCGGGGAGCTGTTTTTT
.	TRBV27	.	TRBJ2-5	CASSLRRGETQYF	TGTGCCAGCAGTTTACGTAGAGGGGAGACCCAGTACTTC
.	TRBV3-1/TRBV3-2	.	TRBJ2-7	CASSQSSSYEQYF	TGTGCCAGCAGCCAAAGTAGCTCCTACGAGCAGTACTTC
TRBD2	TRBV18	.	TRBJ2-7	CASSRTSGTYEQYF	TGTGCCAGCTCACGGACTAGCGGGACCTACGAGCAGTACTTC
TRBD1	TRBV29-1	.	TRBJ2-7	CSVEGTGGLGYEQYF	TGCAGCGTAGAAGGGACAGGGGGCTTAGGGTACGAGCAGTACTTC
.	TRBV11-2	.	TRBJ1-3	CASSHNSGNTIYF	TGTGCCAGCAGCCACAACTCTGGAAACACCATATATTTT
.	TRBV30	.	TRBJ2-5	CAWSSTDWETQYF	TGTGCCTGGAGTTCGACGGACTGGGAGACCCAGTACTTC
.	TRBV7-2	.	TRBJ1-2	CASSSGPTGYGYTF	TGTGCCAGCAGTTCGGGCCCGACAGGCTATGGCTACACCTTC
.	TRBV7-6	.	TRBJ1-3	CASSLAPQTGNTIYF	TGTGCCAGCAGCTTAGCGCCACAGACTGGAAACACCATATATTTT